Shown below are 30 T cell receptor beta chains from a single sample sequenced in a study of OX40 agonist ivuxolimab in advanced cancers. TCRdb keeps only in-frame clones here, not all; method: immunoSEQ multiplex PCR. The sample consists of roughly 70,000 clones, roughly 85% of them appearing once. Specimen: CD4+ or CD8+ T cells sorted from blood, collected in a trial of the OX40 agonist ivuxolimab. Source of these receptors: an adult with an advanced solid tumor such as melanoma, head and neck, liver or kidney cancer.

This sequence joins TRBV6-5 and TRBJ1-2; no clear D gene. V was clipped by 2 bases and J by 1 base, with 5 bases between them. CDR1 and CDR2 from the germline V gene are MNHEY and SVGAGI. The CDR3 is 13 amino acids. The CDR3 DNA reads as TGTGCCAGCAGTTACAGGCATAACTATGGCTACACCTTC. Protein product: CASSYRHNYGYTF.

This chain joins TRBV10-3 and TRBJ2-7; perhaps TRBD1 as D (5 bases). The germline gives CDR1 ENHRY, CDR2 SYGVKD. The CDR3 sequence is 16 residues long. Trimming stripped 2 bases from V and 7 bases from J, with 21 bases between. CDR3 in amino acids: CAISEPPPGGREEQYF. DNA of the CDR3: TGTGCCATCAGTGAGCCCCCGCCCGGTGGCAGGGAAGAGCAGTACTTC.

The chain couples TRBV5-1 to TRBJ2-7; weak D call: TRBD1 (5 bases). The CDR3 is made up of 13 amino acids. CDR1 is SGHRS, CDR2 YFSETQ, per germline. Trimming took 0 bases from V and 2 from J, leaving 6 bases between them. CDR3 protein: CASSLAQAYEQYF. The CDR3 DNA follows: TGCGCCAGCAGCTTGGCACAGGCCTACGAGCAGTACTTC.

V is TRBV10-3 and J is TRBJ2-3, with D uncertain. Germline V CDR1 and CDR2: ENHRY, SYGVKD. The CDR3 covers 13 residues. Trimming removed 0 bases from V and 4 bases from J, with 5 bases in between. The CDR3 DNA is TGTGCCATCAGTGAGTCGATTCCAGATACGCAGTATTTT. It specifies CAISESIPDTQYF.

The rearrangement uses TRBV5-1 and TRBJ1-4, with 10 bases that match TRBD1. V dropped 7 bases and J dropped 8; count of bases not matched to a gene: 8. The CDR3 contains 14 residues. From germline, CDR1 is SGHRS and CDR2 YFSETQ. The CDR3 reads CASGTTGGGEKLFF. CDR3 sequence (DNA): TGCGCCAGCGGCACGACAGGGGGCGGCGAAAAACTGTTTTTT.

The gene calls are TRBV30 and TRBJ1-3, with D hard to call. Trimming took 2 bases from V and 0 from J, leaving 14 bases between them. CDR3 size: 16 residues. The germline gives CDR1 GTSNPN, CDR2 SVGIG (reference sequence). CDR3 bases: TGTGCCTGGAGTCCTATCCGACGGAGCTCTGGAAACACCATATATTTT. Encoded protein: CAWSPIRRSSGNTIYF.

The J gene is TRBJ2-7, the V gene TRBV7-9; D remains ambiguous. Germline CDR1 SEHNR, CDR2 FQNEAQ (reference sequence). V was clipped by 2 bases and J by 0 bases, with 8 bases between them. The CDR3 loop spans 14 amino acids. CDR3 sequence: CASSLPGYSYEQYF. The CDR3 DNA sequence: TGTGCCAGCAGCTTACCAGGCTACTCCTACGAGCAGTACTTC.

This chain joins TRBV19 and TRBJ1-2, with TRBD1 matching over 8 bases. The V segment lost 5 bases and the J segment 0 bases; nucleotides outside the gene matches: 8. Germline V gene sequence: CDR1 LNHDA, CDR2 SQIVND (reference sequence). This CDR3 is 16 amino acids long. CDR3 amino acids: CASSLSDRGANYGYTF. As DNA, the CDR3 is TGTGCCAGTAGTCTAAGCGACAGGGGAGCTAACTATGGCTACACCTTC.

CDR3 bases: TGCGCCAGCAGCCAAGGACTAAGAGAGACCCAGTACTTC. The encoded protein is CASSQGLRETQYF. The chain recombines TRBV4-3 with TRBJ2-5; D might be TRBD2 (5 bases). From germline, CDR1 is LGHNA and CDR2 YSLEER. Trimming removed 1 base from V and 4 bases from J, with 7 bases in between. The CDR3 spans 13 residues.

The chain uses TRBV7-6 and TRBJ2-1; TRBD2 aligns across 9 bases. The CDR3 length is 16 residues. The V and J ends lost 0 bases and 9 bases, in that order; junction bases with no gene match: 9. Looked up from germline, CDR1 is SGHVS and CDR2 is FNYEAQ. The chain's CDR3 is CASSLAPGGRGGEQFF. The DNA for the CDR3 is TGTGCCAGCAGCTTAGCGCCTGGCGGGAGGGGGGGTGAGCAGTTCTTC.

This clone was observed a few times. The gene calls are TRBV11-2 and TRBJ2-1; D is possibly TRBD1 or TRBD2 (5 bases each). This CDR3 spans 16 amino acids. The V end lost 7 bases, the J end lost 1 base, and 17 bases lay between the germline ends. The germline V gene encodes CDR1 SGHAT and CDR2 FQNNGV. The CDR3 here is CASTQRGGWSYNEQFF. The CDR3 DNA follows: TGTGCCAGCACTCAAAGGGGCGGGTGGTCCTACAATGAGCAGTTCTTC.

The V call is TRBV7-2, the J call TRBJ1-2; 12 bases are a match to TRBD1. Germline CDR1 reads SGHTA; CDR2 reads FQGNSA. The CDR3 has 19 residues. J gave up 6 bases and V 3 bases, and 17 bases lay outside the gene matches. CDR3 DNA: TGTGCCAGCAGCTTCTTCCCCGTTGACCGGGACAGGGGGCGAGATGGCTACACCTTC. It translates to CASSFFPVDRDRGRDGYTF.

V usage is TRBV9 and J usage is TRBJ2-5, with D possibly matching TRBD1 (6 bases). CDR1 and CDR2 (germline): SGDLS, YYNGEE. V was pared by 0 bases and J by 1 base, with 13 bases between. This CDR3 comprises 16 residues. For the CDR3, the DNA is TGTGCCAGCAGCGTAGCTATACAGGGCATCCAAGAGACCCAGTACTTC. Protein: CASSVAIQGIQETQYF.

This chain joins TRBV18 and TRBJ1-1; no clear D. The CDR3 spans 14 residues. V gave up 2 bases and J gave up 1 base, with 8 bases separating them. Germline CDR1 is KGHSH and CDR2 is LQKENI. CDR3 loop: CASSPATANTEAFF. CDR3 DNA sequence: TGTGCCAGCTCACCAGCGACGGCGAACACTGAAGCTTTCTTT.

The table lists this clone with a few counts. V usage is TRBV19 and J usage is TRBJ2-3; 7 nucleotides line up with TRBD2. V shed 1 base, J shed 7 bases, and the junction held 8 bases outside the gene matches. This CDR3 region has 15 residues. Germline V CDR1 and CDR2: LNHDA, SQIVND (reference sequence). The CDR3 bases are TGTGCCAGTAGTATAGCCCAAACTAGCGAACATACGCAGTATTTT. It is translated as CASSIAQTSEHTQYF.

This clone was detected once. The genes are TRBV5-1 and TRBJ1-2; 7 bases align to TRBD1. The CDR3 extends over 16 amino acids. From germline, CDR1 is SGHRS and CDR2 YFSETQ. V gave up 2 bases and J gave up 8 bases; unmatched junction bases: 15. The CDR3 is CASSFQGRQGAIGYTF. The CDR3 DNA reads as TGCGCCAGCAGCTTCCAAGGGCGACAGGGTGCTATAGGCTACACCTTC.

The V gene is TRBV6-1, the J gene TRBJ2-3; D is ambiguous. CDR1 and CDR2 from the germline V gene are MNHNS and SASEGT. The CDR3 contains 15 residues. V lost 3 bases, J lost 1 base, and 11 bases lay in between. The CDR3 bases are TGTGCCAGCAGTGATGGACGGAGCCGCACAGATACGCAGTATTTT. Encoded protein: CASSDGRSRTDTQYF.

The chain carries TRBV10-1 and TRBJ2-2; D unclear. V lost 6 bases and J 3 bases, leaving 2 bases between the germline ends. Germline values: CDR1 WNHNN, CDR2 SYGVQD (reference sequence). The CDR3 totals 11 residues. CDR3 residues: CASRDTGELFF. The DNA for the CDR3 is TGCGCCAGCAGAGACACCGGGGAGCTGTTTTTT.

The V gene is TRBV9, the J gene TRBJ1-3; D is uncertain. Germline-derived CDR1 and CDR2 are SGDLS and YYNGEE. The CDR3 extends over 15 amino acids. Deletions cut 3 bases from V and 1 base from J, with 11 bases between. The CDR3 DNA follows: TGTGCCAGCAGCGCATACACAGTGTCTGGAAACACCATATATTTT. It codes for CASSAYTVSGNTIYF.

The chain uses TRBV28 and TRBJ1-2; no clear D gene. The CDR3 consists of 14 residues. CDR1 MDHEN and CDR2 SYDVKM come from the germline V gene. Trimming cost V 8 bases and J 0 bases, with 13 bases left between them. In DNA, the CDR3 is TGTGCCAGCGAGGGTTTCCCCCCTAACTATGGCTACACCTTC. Translation: CASEGFPPNYGYTF.

This clone was found once. The CDR3 DNA follows: TGTGCCAGCAGTATCTGGACAACGTCTAACTATGGCTACACCTTC. It specifies CASSIWTTSNYGYTF. This sequence joins TRBV6-5 and TRBJ1-2, with D tentatively TRBD1 (5 bases). V lost 5 bases to trimming and J lost 0 bases, with 13 bases between them. This CDR3 comprises 15 residues. Germline values: CDR1 MNHEY, CDR2 SVGAGI.

The V and J genes are TRBV4-3 and TRBJ1-5; D uncertain. V was shortened by 1 base and J by 0 bases, with 13 bases between the two germline ends. The CDR3 runs 17 residues. Germline CDR1 and CDR2: LGHNA and YSLEER. The CDR3 DNA sequence: TGCGCCAGCAGCCAAGGCTTCAGACTGAATAGCAATCAGCCCCAGCATTTT. It is translated as CASSQGFRLNSNQPQHF.

The chain has TRBV7-8 and TRBJ2-7; 8 positions agree with TRBD2. CDR3 size: 15 residues. V shed 7 bases and J 0 bases; nucleotides not matched to a gene: 8. Germline V gives CDR1 SGHVS, CDR2 FQNEAQ. The CDR3 protein is CASTISGINSYEQYF. CDR3 DNA: TGTGCCAGCACCATTAGCGGGATAAACTCCTACGAGCAGTACTTC.

The rearrangement links TRBV19 to TRBJ2-4; TRBD1 matches at 10 bases. Germline V gene data show CDR1 as LNHDA and CDR2 as SQIVND (reference sequence). The CDR3 runs 18 residues. V shed 7 bases and J 2 bases; nucleotides not matched to a gene: 14. CDR3 residues: CASTHDPGQGFSKNIQYF. The CDR3 DNA reads as TGTGCCAGTACTCACGACCCGGGACAGGGGTTCTCCAAAAACATTCAGTACTTC.

This chain uses TRBV28 with TRBJ2-7; 11 bases are a match to TRBD1. Germline V lookup: CDR1 MDHEN, CDR2 SYDVKM. With V trimmed by 2 bases and J by 4 bases, 7 bases remained unmatched. The CDR3 consists of 16 residues. The CDR3 here is CASSLRPGQGEYEQYF. For the CDR3, the DNA is TGTGCCAGCAGTTTAAGGCCGGGACAGGGGGAATACGAGCAGTACTTC.

In this sample, this clone turned up once. The V call is TRBV5-1, the J call TRBJ2-7; the D is unclear. The CDR3 has 12 residues. Looked up from germline, CDR1 is SGHRS and CDR2 is YFSETQ. The ends were cut back, 0 bases at V and 5 bases at J, with 6 bases in the middle. The CDR3 sequence is CASSLELDEQYF. The DNA of the CDR3 is TGCGCCAGCAGCTTGGAACTTGACGAGCAGTACTTC.

The CDR3, as DNA: TGTGCCAGCAGCCCCGGGACTAGCGGGAGAGAGGAGCAGTACTTC. Amino acids: CASSPGTSGREEQYF. J is TRBJ2-7 and V is TRBV7-6; TRBD2 matches at 14 bases. Trimming cost V 5 bases and J 7 bases; bases outside gene matches: 7. The germline V gene has CDR1 SGHVS and CDR2 FNYEAQ. This CDR3 comprises 15 residues.

This chain links TRBV5-6 with TRBJ2-5; 8 bases map to TRBD1. Germline CDR1 and CDR2: SGHDT and YYEEEE. The V segment lost 4 bases and the J segment 4 bases; nucleotides outside the gene matches: 12. CDR3 length: 16 amino acids. CDR3: CASSQPGQAVRETQYF. The CDR3, as DNA: TGTGCCAGCAGCCAACCGGGACAGGCGGTTAGAGAGACCCAGTACTTC.

The chain recombines TRBV5-4 with TRBJ2-5; D gene unclear. Germline V gene lookup returns CDR1 SGHNT and CDR2 YYREEE (reference sequence). The germline V and J ends were trimmed by 4 bases and 1 base, with 2 bases remaining between them. The CDR3 has 11 residues. The CDR3 sequence is CASSLQETQYF. The CDR3 DNA reads TGTGCCAGCAGCCTCCAAGAGACCCAGTACTTC.

V and J are TRBV5-1 and TRBJ2-1, with D hard to call. V lost 7 bases and J 8 bases, leaving 10 bases between the germline ends. Germline CDR1 reads SGHRS; CDR2 reads YFSETQ. The CDR3 runs 11 residues. CDR3 nucleotide sequence: TGCGCCAGCGCCGATTTTGATGAGCAGTTCTTC. Its translation is CASADFDEQFF.